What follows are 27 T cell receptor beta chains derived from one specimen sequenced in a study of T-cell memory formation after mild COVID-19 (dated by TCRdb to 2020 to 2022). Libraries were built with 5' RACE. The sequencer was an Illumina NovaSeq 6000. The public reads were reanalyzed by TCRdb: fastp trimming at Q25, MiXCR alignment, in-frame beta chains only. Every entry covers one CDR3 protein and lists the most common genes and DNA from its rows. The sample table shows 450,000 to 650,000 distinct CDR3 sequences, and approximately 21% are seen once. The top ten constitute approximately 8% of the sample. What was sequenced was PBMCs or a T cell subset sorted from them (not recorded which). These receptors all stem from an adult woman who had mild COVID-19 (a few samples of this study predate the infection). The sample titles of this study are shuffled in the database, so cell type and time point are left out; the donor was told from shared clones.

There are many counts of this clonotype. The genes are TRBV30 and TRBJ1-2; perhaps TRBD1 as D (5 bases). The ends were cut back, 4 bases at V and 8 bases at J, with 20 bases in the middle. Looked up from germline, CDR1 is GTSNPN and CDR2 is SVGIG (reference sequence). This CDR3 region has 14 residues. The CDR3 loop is CAWTLSRTRKGYTF. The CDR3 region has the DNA TGTGCCTGGACCTTATCCCGGACAAGAAAGGGCTACACCTTC. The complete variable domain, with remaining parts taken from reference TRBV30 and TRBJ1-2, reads SQTIHQWPATLVQPVGSPLSLECTVEGTSNPNLYWYRQAAGRGLQLLFYSVGIGQISSEVPQNLSASRPQDRQFILSSKKLLLSDSGFYLCAWTLSRTRKGYTFGSGTRLTVV.

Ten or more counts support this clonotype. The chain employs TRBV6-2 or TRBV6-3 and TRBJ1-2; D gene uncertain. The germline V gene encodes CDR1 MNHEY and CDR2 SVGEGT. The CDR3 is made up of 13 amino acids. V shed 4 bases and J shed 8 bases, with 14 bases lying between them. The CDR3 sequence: CASSSARFLGYTF. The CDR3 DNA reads TGTGCCAGCAGTTCGGCTCGATTCCTAGGCTACACCTTC.

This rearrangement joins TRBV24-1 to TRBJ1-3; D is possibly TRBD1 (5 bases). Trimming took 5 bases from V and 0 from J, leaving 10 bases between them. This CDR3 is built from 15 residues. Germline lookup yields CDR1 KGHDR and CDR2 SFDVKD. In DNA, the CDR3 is TGTGCCACCAGTGGGGGACCGAACTCTGGAAACACCATATATTTT. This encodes CATSGGPNSGNTIYF.

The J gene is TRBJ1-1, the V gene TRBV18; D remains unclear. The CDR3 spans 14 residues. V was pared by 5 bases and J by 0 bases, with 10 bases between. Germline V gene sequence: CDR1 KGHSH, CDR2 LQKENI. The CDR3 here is CASSTTEMNTEAFF. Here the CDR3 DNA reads TGTGCCAGCTCAACGACGGAGATGAACACTGAAGCTTTCTTT.

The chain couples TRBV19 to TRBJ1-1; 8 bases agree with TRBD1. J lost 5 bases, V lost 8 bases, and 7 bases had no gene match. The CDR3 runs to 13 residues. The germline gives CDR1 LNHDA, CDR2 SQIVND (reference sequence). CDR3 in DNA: TGTGCCAGTTCCAGGGGGCCGGGGACTGAAGCTTTCTTT. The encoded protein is CASSRGPGTEAFF.

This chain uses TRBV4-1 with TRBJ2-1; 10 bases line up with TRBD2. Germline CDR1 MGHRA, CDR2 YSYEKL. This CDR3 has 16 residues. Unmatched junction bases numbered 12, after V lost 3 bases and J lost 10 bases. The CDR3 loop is CASSHSGRSMGGEQFF. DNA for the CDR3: TGCGCCAGCAGCCATAGCGGGAGGAGCATGGGCGGCGAGCAGTTCTTC.

Written as DNA, the CDR3 is TGTGCCAGCAGCCAAGAGCTACTAGTCTCAGATACGCAGTATTTT. Protein: CASSQELLVSDTQYF. The chain couples TRBV4-2 to TRBJ2-3, with D maybe TRBD2 (5 bases). Germline-derived CDR1 and CDR2 are LGHNA and YNFKEQ. V lost 0 bases and J 4 bases, leaving 11 bases between the germline ends. The CDR3 contains 15 residues.

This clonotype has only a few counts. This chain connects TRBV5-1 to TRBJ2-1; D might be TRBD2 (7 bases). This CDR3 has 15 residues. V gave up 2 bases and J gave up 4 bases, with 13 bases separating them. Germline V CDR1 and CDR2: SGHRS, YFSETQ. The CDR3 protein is CASSFEGGNYNEQFF. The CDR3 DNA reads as TGCGCCAGCAGCTTCGAGGGGGGGAATTACAATGAGCAGTTCTTC.

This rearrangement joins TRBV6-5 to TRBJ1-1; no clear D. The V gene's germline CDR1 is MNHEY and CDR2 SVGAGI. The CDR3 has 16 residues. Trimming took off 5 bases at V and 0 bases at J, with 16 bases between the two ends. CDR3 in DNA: TGTGCCAGCAGTAAAAATTTACAGTTGTTGAACACTGAAGCTTTCTTT. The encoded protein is CASSKNLQLLNTEAFF.

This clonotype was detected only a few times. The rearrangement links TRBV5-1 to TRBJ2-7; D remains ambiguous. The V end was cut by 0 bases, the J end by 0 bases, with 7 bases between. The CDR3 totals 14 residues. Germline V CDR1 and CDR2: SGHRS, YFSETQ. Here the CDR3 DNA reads TGCGCCAGCAGCTTGGACAGTGTCTCCTACGAGCAGTACTTC. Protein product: CASSLDSVSYEQYF.

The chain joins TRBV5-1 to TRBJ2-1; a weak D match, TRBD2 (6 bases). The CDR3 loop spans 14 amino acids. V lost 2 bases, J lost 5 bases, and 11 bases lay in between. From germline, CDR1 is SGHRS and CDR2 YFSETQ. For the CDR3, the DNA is TGCGCCAGCAGCTTAGCATCTAGCGACAATGAGCAGTTCTTC. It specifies CASSLASSDNEQFF.

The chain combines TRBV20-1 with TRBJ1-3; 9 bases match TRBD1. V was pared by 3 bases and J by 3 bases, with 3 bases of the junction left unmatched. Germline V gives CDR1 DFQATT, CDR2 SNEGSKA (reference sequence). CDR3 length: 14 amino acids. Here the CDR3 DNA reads TGCAGTGCTAGTGGGGACAGGGTTGGAAACACCATATATTTT. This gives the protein CSASGDRVGNTIYF.

The CDR3 reads CASLQGSSYNEQFF. The CDR3 DNA reads as TGTGCCAGCTTACAGGGAAGCTCCTACAATGAGCAGTTCTTC. The chain recombines TRBV18 with TRBJ2-1; D might be TRBD1 (6 bases). CDR1 is KGHSH and CDR2 is LQKENI in the germline V gene. V was pared by 7 bases and J by 0 bases, with 10 bases between. The CDR3 spans 14 residues. Supplemented by reference TRBV18 and TRBJ2-1, the full variable domain reads NAGVMQNPRHLVRRRGQEARLRCSPMKGHSHVYWYRQLPEEGLKFMVYLQKENIIDESGMPKERFSAEFPKEGPSILRIQQVVRGDSAAYFCASLQGSSYNEQFFGPGTRLTVL.

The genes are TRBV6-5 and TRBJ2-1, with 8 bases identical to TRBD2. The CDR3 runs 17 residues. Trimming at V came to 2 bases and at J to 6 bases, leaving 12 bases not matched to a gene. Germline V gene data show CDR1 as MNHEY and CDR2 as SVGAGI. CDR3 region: CASSYGCSGEVCNEQFF. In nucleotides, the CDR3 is TGTGCCAGCAGTTACGGGTGTAGCGGGGAGGTTTGCAATGAGCAGTTCTTC.

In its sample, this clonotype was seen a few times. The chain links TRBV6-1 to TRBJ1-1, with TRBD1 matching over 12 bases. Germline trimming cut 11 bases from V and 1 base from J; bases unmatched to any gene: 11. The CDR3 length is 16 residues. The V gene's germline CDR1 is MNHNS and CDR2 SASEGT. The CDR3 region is CASRGDRGPSNTEAFF. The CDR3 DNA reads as TGTGCCTCCCGGGGGGACAGGGGGCCTTCGAACACTGAAGCTTTCTTT.

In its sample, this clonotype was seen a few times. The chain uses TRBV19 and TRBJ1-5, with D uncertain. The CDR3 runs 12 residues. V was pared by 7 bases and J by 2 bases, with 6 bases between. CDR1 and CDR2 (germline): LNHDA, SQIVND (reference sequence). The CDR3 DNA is TGTGCCAGTACAGGCGGCAATCAGCCCCAGCATTTT. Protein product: CASTGGNQPQHF.

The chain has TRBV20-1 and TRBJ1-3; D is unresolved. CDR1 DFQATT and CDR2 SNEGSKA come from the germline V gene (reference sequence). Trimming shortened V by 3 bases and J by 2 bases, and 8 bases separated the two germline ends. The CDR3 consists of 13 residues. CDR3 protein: CSARDATGNTIYF. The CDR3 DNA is TGCAGTGCTAGGGACGCTACTGGAAACACCATATATTTT.

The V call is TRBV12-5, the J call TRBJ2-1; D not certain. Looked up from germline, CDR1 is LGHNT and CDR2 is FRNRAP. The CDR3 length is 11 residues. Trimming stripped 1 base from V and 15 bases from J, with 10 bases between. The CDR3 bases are TGTGCTAGTGGTTTGGCAGGCCCGCTGTTCTTC. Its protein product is CASGLAGPLFF.

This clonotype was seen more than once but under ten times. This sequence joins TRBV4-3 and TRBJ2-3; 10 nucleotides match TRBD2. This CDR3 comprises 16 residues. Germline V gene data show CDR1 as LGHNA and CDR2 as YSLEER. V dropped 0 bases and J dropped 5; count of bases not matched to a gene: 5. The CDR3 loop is CASSQDWSGRGDTQYF. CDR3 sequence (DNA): TGCGCCAGCAGCCAAGATTGGAGCGGGAGGGGAGATACGCAGTATTTT.

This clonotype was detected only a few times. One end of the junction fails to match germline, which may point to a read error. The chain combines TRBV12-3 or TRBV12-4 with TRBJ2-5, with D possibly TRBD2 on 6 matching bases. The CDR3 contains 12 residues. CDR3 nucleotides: TGTGCCAGCAGTTTTGGCGAAGGACGCGGGGACTTC. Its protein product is CASSFGEGRGDF.

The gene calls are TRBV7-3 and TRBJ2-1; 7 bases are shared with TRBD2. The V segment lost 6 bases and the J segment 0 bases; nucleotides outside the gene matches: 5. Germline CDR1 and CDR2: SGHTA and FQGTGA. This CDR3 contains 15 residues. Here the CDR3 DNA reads TGTGCCAGCAGGGATGGGACTATCTCCTACAATGAGCAGTTCTTC. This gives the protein CASRDGTISYNEQFF.

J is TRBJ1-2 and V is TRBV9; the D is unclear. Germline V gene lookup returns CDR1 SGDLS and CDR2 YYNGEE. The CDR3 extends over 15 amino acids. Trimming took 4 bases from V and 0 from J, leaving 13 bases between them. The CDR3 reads CASSPPTKANYGYTF. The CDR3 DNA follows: TGTGCCAGCAGCCCCCCTACGAAGGCTAACTATGGCTACACCTTC.

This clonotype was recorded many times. CDR3 nucleotide sequence: TGTGCCAGCAGGCCTGGGGGGGCCAAAGGGAATGAGCAGTTCTTC. As protein: CASRPGGAKGNEQFF. The gene calls are TRBV12-3 or TRBV12-4 and TRBJ2-1; the D gene is possibly TRBD2 (7 bases). This CDR3 has 15 amino acids. Trimming took 6 bases from V and 7 from J, leaving 19 bases between them.

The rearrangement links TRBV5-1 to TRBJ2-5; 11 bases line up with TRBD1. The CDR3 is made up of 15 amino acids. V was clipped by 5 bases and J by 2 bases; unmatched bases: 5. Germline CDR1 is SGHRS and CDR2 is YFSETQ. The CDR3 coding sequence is TGCGCCAGCAGGGCCGGGACAGGGGGACAAGAGACCCAGTACTTC. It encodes CASRAGTGGQETQYF.

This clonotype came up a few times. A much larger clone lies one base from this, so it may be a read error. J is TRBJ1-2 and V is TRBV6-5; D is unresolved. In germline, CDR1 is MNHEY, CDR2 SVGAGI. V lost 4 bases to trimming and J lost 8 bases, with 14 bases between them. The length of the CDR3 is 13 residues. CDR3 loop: CASSSGPVLGYTF. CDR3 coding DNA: TGTGCCAGCAGTTCCGGGCCCGTCCTGGGCTACACCTTC.

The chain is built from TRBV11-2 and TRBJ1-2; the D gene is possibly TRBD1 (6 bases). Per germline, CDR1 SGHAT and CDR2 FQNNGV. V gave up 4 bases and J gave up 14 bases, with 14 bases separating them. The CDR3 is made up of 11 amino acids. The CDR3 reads CASSYNRDGTF. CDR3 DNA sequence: TGTGCCAGCAGCTACAACAGGGATGGGACCTTC.

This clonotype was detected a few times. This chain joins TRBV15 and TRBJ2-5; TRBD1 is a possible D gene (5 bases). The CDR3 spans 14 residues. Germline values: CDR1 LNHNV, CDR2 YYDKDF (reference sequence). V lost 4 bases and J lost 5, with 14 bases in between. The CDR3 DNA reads TGTGCCACCAGCACCCCGACAGCTGGGGAGACCCAGTACTTC. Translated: CATSTPTAGETQYF. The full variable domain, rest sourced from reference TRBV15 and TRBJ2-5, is DAMVIQNPRYQVTQFGKPVTLSCSQTLNHNVMYWYQQKSSQAPKLLFHYYDKDFNNEADTPDNFQSRRPNTSFCFLDIRSPGLGDTAMYLCATSTPTAGETQYFGPGTRLLVL.